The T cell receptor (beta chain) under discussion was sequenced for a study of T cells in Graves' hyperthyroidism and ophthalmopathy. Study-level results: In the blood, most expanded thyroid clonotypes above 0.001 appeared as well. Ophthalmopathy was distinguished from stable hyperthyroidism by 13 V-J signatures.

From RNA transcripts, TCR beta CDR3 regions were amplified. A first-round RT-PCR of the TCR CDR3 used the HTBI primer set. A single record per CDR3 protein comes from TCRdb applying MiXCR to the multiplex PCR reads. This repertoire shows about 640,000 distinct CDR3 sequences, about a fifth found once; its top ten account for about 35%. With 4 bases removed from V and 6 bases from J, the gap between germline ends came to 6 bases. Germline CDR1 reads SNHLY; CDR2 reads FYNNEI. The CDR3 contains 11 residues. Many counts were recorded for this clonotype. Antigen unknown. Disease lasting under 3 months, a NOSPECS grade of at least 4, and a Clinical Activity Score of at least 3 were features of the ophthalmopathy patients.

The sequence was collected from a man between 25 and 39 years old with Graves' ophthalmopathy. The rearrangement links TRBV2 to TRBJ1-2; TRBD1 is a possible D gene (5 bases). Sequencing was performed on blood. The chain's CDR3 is CASSGRDGYTF. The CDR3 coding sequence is TGTGCCAGCAGTGGCAGGGATGGCTACACCTTC.